This TCR beta chain was identified in a study of OX40 agonist ivuxolimab in advanced cancers. Only in-frame clones appear in the TCRdb table, and some are missing; sequencing was by immunoSEQ multiplex PCR. Among 70,000 or so clones listed, roughly 80% were seen once. CDR1 and CDR2 (germline): LNHDA, SQIVND (reference sequence). The V gene end was trimmed by 4 bases and the J gene end by 7 bases; junction bases not matched to a gene: 10. The CDR3 totals 16 residues. The chain employs TRBV19 and TRBJ2-1, with 10 bases aligning to TRBD2. The TCR was taken from an adult with an advanced solid tumor such as melanoma, head and neck, liver or kidney cancer. Sequenced material: CD4+ or CD8+ T cells sorted from blood, taken in a trial of the OX40 agonist ivuxolimab. The CDR3 reads CASSREREGLRNEQFF. The CDR3 region has the DNA TGTGCCAGTAGTAGAGAGCGGGAGGGCCTTAGGAATGAGCAGTTCTTC. Complete variable domain (other parts from reference TRBV19 and TRBJ2-1): DGGITQSPKYLFRKEGQNVTLSCEQNLNHDAMYWYRQDPGQGLRLIYYSQIVNDFQKGDIAEGYSVSREKKESFPLTVTSAQKNPTAFYLCASSREREGLRNEQFFGPGTRLTVL.